This T cell receptor (beta chain) was profiled in a study of vaccination and CD4 T cells after COVID-19. The Oncomine TCR Beta short-read assay generated sequence data from the DNA of cultured CD4+ T cells. MiXCR, run by TCRdb on the PCR reads, gives a single entry per CDR3 protein. The table lists some 18,000 distinct CDR3 sequences, around 45% of them singletons. As to treatment: approximately nine-day PBMC culture with coronavirus spike peptide pools or control peptides (ViraFEST assay). For this clonotype: Its antigen is unidentified.

Germline V gene data show CDR1 as LNHNV and CDR2 as YYDKDF (reference sequence). V was clipped by 0 bases and J by 4 bases, with 3 bases between them. The CDR3 runs 13 residues. This TCR derives from a human donor who had recovered from COVID-19. This material consisted of CD4+ T cells from blood, cultured in vitro, taken after SARS-CoV-2 vaccination. This rearrangement joins TRBV15 to TRBJ2-2; D call uncertain. The CDR3 DNA sequence: TGTGCCACCAGCAGAGAGGTCACCGGGGAGCTGTTTTTT. This codes for CATSREVTGELFF.